These T cell receptor beta chains were read from a single sample in a study of blood T cell repertoires in COVID-19. Method: immunoSEQ multiplex PCR; TCRdb's copy keeps in-frame clones and lacks some. The sample comprises about 210,000 clones, roughly 85% of which are singletons, and under 3% rests with the top ten. Sequenced input: peripheral blood. The receptors shown here come from a woman between 40 and 50 years old with active or convalescent COVID-19. Both conserved end residues are part of each CDR3. D genes are given only for firm matches. Some rows have no size entry. The others give once, few or many, or a class for an expanded clone.

-	TRBJ1-2	TRBD1	TRBV24-1	CATSDSRTGGSYGYTF	TGTGCCACCAGTGATTCGAGAACAGGGGGCAGCTATGGCTACACCTTC
few	TRBJ2-7	-	TRBV19	CASNSEGASIYEQYF	TGTGCCAGTAATTCAGAGGGAGCCTCGATTTACGAGCAGTACTTC
-	TRBJ2-2	TRBD1	TRBV3-1/TRBV3-2	CASSPPGGVYTGELFF	TGTGCCAGCAGCCCCCCAGGGGGCGTATACACCGGGGAGCTGTTTTTT
once	TRBJ1-2	TRBD1	TRBV6-2/TRBV6-3	CASSPTGDGFYGYTF	TGTGCCAGCAGTCCAACAGGGGACGGCTTCTATGGCTACACCTTC
-	TRBJ1-4	TRBD1	TRBV29-1	CSVEEYRGLSTNEKLFF	TGCAGCGTTGAAGAATACAGGGGGCTTTCAACTAATGAAAAACTGTTTTTT
-	TRBJ1-2	TRBD1	TRBV19	CASSMDRGSRNGYTF	TGTGCCAGTAGTATGGACAGGGGCAGTCGAAATGGCTACACCTTC
-	TRBJ1-1	TRBD1	TRBV18	CASSTGQGRGLNTEAFF	TGTGCCAGCTCAACAGGACAGGGGCGGGGGTTGAACACTGAAGCTTTCTTT
few	TRBJ2-7	TRBD1	TRBV7-9	CASSSGQSFLYEQYF	TGTGCCAGCAGCTCGGGACAGTCCTTTCTCTACGAGCAGTACTTC
-	TRBJ1-1	TRBD1	TRBV2	CASRRDRGTEAFF	TGTGCCAGCAGGCGGGACAGGGGCACTGAAGCTTTCTTT
-	TRBJ1-2	TRBD1	TRBV28	CASSLGDRVSGYTF	TGTGCCAGCAGTTTAGGGGACAGGGTGTCTGGCTACACCTTC
-	TRBJ2-3	TRBD1	TRBV27	CASSLTGGYGILTDTQYF	TGTGCCAGCAGTTTGACAGGGGGCTATGGGATTCTCACAGATACGCAGTATTTT
-	TRBJ2-7	-	TRBV6-2/TRBV6-3	CASSLGGGLSYEQYF	TGTGCCAGCAGTTTAGGCGGGGGCCTATCCTACGAGCAGTACTTC
few	TRBJ1-2	-	TRBV7-9	CASSLSGAYYGYTF	TGTGCCAGCAGCTTATCCGGAGCTTACTATGGCTACACCTTC
-	TRBJ2-7	TRBD2	TRBV24-1	CATSDPGLAGSQYF	TGTGCCACCAGTGATCCGGGACTAGCGGGGTCTCAGTACTTC
-	TRBJ2-7	TRBD2	TRBV30	CAWKTSGGYEQYF	TGTGCCTGGAAGACTAGCGGGGGTTACGAGCAGTACTTC
-	TRBJ1-5	TRBD1	TRBV6-5	CASRTGGYSNQPQHF	TGTGCCAGCAGGACAGGGGGTTATAGCAATCAGCCCCAGCATTTT
-	TRBJ1-1	-	TRBV7-8	CASSIHREAEAFF	TGTGCCAGCAGCATACACAGGGAAGCGGAAGCTTTCTTT
-	TRBJ1-5	TRBD1	TRBV2	CASSQQGIGGQPQHF	TGTGCCAGCAGTCAACAGGGGATAGGGGGTCAGCCCCAGCATTTT
-	TRBJ2-7	TRBD2	TRBV27	CASSLSPETSGENYEQYF	TGTGCCAGCAGTTTATCCCCCGAGACTAGCGGGGAGAACTACGAGCAGTACTTC
-	TRBJ2-1	-	TRBV14	CASSLVRNNEQFF	TGTGCCAGCAGCCTAGTCCGCAACAATGAGCAGTTCTTC
-	TRBJ2-1	TRBD2	TRBV7-9	CASSSLADSSYNEQFF	TGTGCCAGCAGCTCCCTAGCGGATAGCTCCTACAATGAGCAGTTCTTC
-	TRBJ1-2	-	TRBV7-2	CASSSTLIPNYGYTF	TGTGCCAGCAGCTCTACCCTCATACCTAACTATGGCTACACCTTC
-	TRBJ2-5	TRBD2	TRBV3-1/TRBV3-2	CASSWTSRQEAQYF	TGTGCCAGCAGCTGGACTAGCAGACAAGAGGCCCAGTACTTC
-	TRBJ1-1	TRBD1	TRBV19	CASSPRTGPYTEAFF	TGTGCCAGTAGTCCCCGGACAGGGCCGTACACTGAAGCTTTCTTT
-	TRBJ1-5	-	TRBV6-2/TRBV6-3	CASSYSGRGVYQPQHF	TGTGCCAGCAGTTACTCGGGCAGGGGAGTCTATCAGCCCCAGCATTTT
-	TRBJ1-4	-	TRBV29-1	CSVLKDREKLFF	TGCAGCGTTCTTAAAGACAGGGAAAAACTGTTTTTT
-	TRBJ1-1	TRBD1	TRBV5-1	CASRQGVNTEAFF	TGCGCCAGCAGGCAGGGGGTGAACACTGAAGCTTTCTTT
-	TRBJ2-1	-	TRBV23-1	CASRLTLLGTESPNEQFF	TGCGCCAGCAGGTTAACGCTGCTTGGGACTGAGAGTCCCAATGAGCAGTTCTTC
-	TRBJ2-2	TRBD2	TRBV4-1	CASSQGTRSYPGELFF	TGCGCCAGCAGCCAAGGGACTAGGTCTTATCCCGGGGAGCTGTTTTTT
-	TRBJ1-6	-	TRBV6-5	CASSYAGLRNSPLHF	TGTGCCAGCAGTTACGCAGGGCTAAGGAATTCACCCCTCCACTTT
once	TRBJ2-7	TRBD2	TRBV2	CASSERAGRAYEQYF	TGTGCCAGCAGTGAAAGGGCCGGGAGGGCCTACGAGCAGTACTTC
few	TRBJ2-1	TRBD2	TRBV24-1	CATSDFTPTSGSSSNEQFF	TGTGCCACCAGTGATTTTACCCCCACTAGCGGGTCTTCGAGCAATGAGCAGTTCTTC
few	TRBJ1-2	-	TRBV5-1	CASSPLPGDYGYTF	TGCGCCAGCAGCCCTCTGCCGGGGGACTATGGCTACACCTTC
-	TRBJ2-1	TRBD2	TRBV7-8	CASSFKEGLAEYNEQFF	TGTGCCAGCAGCTTCAAAGAGGGACTAGCGGAATACAATGAGCAGTTCTTC
few	TRBJ2-7	-	TRBV6-5	CASGDSSYEQYF	TGTGCCAGCGGAGACAGCTCCTACGAGCAGTACTTC
-	TRBJ2-1	TRBD2	TRBV24-1	CATSDPGTSGASSYNEQFF	TGTGCCACCAGTGACCCCGGGACTAGCGGGGCTAGCTCCTACAATGAGCAGTTCTTC
-	TRBJ2-7	-	TRBV30	CAWSLGPYEQYF	TGTGCCTGGAGTCTGGGGCCCTACGAGCAGTACTTC
-	TRBJ2-5	TRBD2	TRBV6-1	CASSEGAGGPKTQYF	TGTGCCAGCAGTGAGGGAGCGGGAGGGCCAAAGACCCAGTACTTC
-	TRBJ2-7	TRBD2	TRBV6-5	CASSYSPSGSLHEQYF	TGTGCCAGCAGTTACTCGCCTAGCGGGAGTTTGCACGAGCAGTACTTC
-	TRBJ1-5	TRBD1	TRBV6-5	CASSLRGQRGQPQHF	TGTGCCAGCTCCCTCAGGGGACAGAGGGGTCAGCCCCAGCATTTT
-	TRBJ2-7	TRBD1	TRBV2	CASRPRQGTYEQYF	TGTGCCAGCAGGCCTCGACAGGGTACCTACGAGCAGTACTTC